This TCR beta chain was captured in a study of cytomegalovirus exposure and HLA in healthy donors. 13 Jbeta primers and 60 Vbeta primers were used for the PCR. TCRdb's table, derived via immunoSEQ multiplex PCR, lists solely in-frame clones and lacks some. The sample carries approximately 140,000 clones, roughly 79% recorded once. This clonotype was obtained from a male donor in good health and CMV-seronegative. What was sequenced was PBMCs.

The CDR3 sequence is CASSTTGGVDYGYTF. DNA of the CDR3: TGTGCCAGCAGCACCACAGGGGGCGTCGACTATGGCTACACCTTC. The rearrangement joins TRBV7-8 to TRBJ1-2, with 9 bases lining up with TRBD1. The CDR3 spans 15 residues. V trimming: 5 bases; J trimming: 3 bases; junction bases outside the gene matches: 7. CDR1 is SGHVS and CDR2 is FQNEAQ in the germline V gene.